The 13 T cell receptor beta chains listed next were all sequenced from one sample in a study of CD8+ T cells in alopecia areata (dated by TCRdb to 2016 to 2019). The sample's time point label, in plain terms: baseline before oral tofacitinib. The library was produced with the immunoSEQ multiplex PCR assay. RNA was extracted from all samples and reverse transcribed into cDNA, which served as template for TCR sequencing. The immuneACCESS repertoire file appears here via TCRdb, limited to in-frame rearrangements. These files lack a portion of the clones; in checked studies, under half of the deficit traces to unresolved V genes, and the cause of the others is not known. The sample table holds approximately 180,000 clones, of which 59% were seen once. Together, the top ten hold 14% to 15% of the sample. The sequencing here drew on CD4+ T cells sorted from blood, taken at week 0. These receptor sequences come from a human donor with alopecia areata.

The gene calls are TRBV7-3 and TRBJ2-3; TRBD1 matches at 7 bases. J lost 9 bases, V lost 5 bases, and 11 bases had no gene match. Germline V CDR1 and CDR2: SGHTA, FQGTGA. CDR3 length: 14 amino acids. For the CDR3, the DNA is TGTGCCAGCAGCCCAATCACAGGGGCGGTAACGCAGTATTTT. Translated: CASSPITGAVTQYF.

This rearrangement joins TRBV25-1 to TRBJ2-7; weak D call: TRBD1 (5 bases). Germline V lookup: CDR1 MGHDK, CDR2 SYGVNS. The CDR3 is 12 amino acids. V was cut by 3 bases and J by 3 bases, with 6 bases left in between. CDR3 region: CASSEQGYEQYF. The CDR3 region has the DNA TGTGCCAGCAGTGAGCAGGGCTACGAGCAGTACTTC.

The rearrangement uses TRBV6-5 and TRBJ2-7, with a tentative D call TRBD1 (6 bases). CDR3 length: 11 amino acids. Germline values: CDR1 MNHEY, CDR2 SVGAGI. Trimming stripped 8 bases from V and 4 bases from J, with 9 bases between. The CDR3 bases are TGTGCCAGCTTTGGACAGTACGAGCAGTACTTC. It specifies CASFGQYEQYF.

This sequence joins TRBV2 and TRBJ2-3; tentative D call: TRBD2 (7 bases). The CDR3 is made up of 17 amino acids. Trimming left V 3 bases short and J 6 bases short, with 22 bases between. Per germline, CDR1 SNHLY and CDR2 FYNNEI. The CDR3 sequence: CASSDSSRGALRDTQYF. The CDR3 nucleotides are TGTGCCAGCAGTGACAGCAGCCGGGGGGCCTTGAGGGATACGCAGTATTTT.

J is TRBJ2-7 and V is TRBV25-1; 8 nucleotides align to TRBD1. The trim removed 10 bases at V and 7 bases at J, leaving 6 bases unmatched. Per germline, CDR1 MGHDK and CDR2 SYGVNS. The CDR3 extends over 11 amino acids. The CDR3 here is CATGQGREQYF. As DNA, the CDR3 is TGTGCCACCGGACAGGGTAGGGAGCAGTACTTC.

There are a few counts of this clone. The chain has TRBV29-1 and TRBJ2-3; D is unresolved. Germline-derived CDR1 and CDR2 are SQVTM and ANQGSEA. V shed 2 bases and J shed 4 bases, with 4 bases lying between them. This CDR3 comprises 11 residues. The CDR3 loop reads CSVEKADTQYF. The CDR3 coding sequence is TGCAGCGTTGAAAAAGCAGATACGCAGTATTTT.

The gene calls are TRBV29-1 and TRBJ2-1; 7 bases fit TRBD1. The ends lost 6 bases at V and 7 bases at J; junction bases unmatched: 12. There are 14 residues in the CDR3. The germline V gene has CDR1 SQVTM and CDR2 ANQGSEA. CDR3 sequence: CSVTGLRAGNEQFF. The DNA for the CDR3 is TGCAGCGTGACAGGGTTAAGGGCAGGTAATGAGCAGTTCTTC.

This clone appeared a few times. This rearrangement joins TRBV6-6 to TRBJ2-3; D is unresolved. The CDR3 consists of 12 residues. V lost 7 bases, J lost 4 bases, and 9 bases lay in between. Germline V lookup: CDR1 MNHNY, CDR2 SVGAGI (reference sequence). The DNA of the CDR3 is TGTGCCAGCATCAGGCCCCCAGATACGCAGTATTTT. The encoded protein is CASIRPPDTQYF.

The rearrangement uses TRBV10-3 and TRBJ2-7; D uncertain. V lost 2 bases to trimming and J lost 5 bases, with 4 bases between them. CDR1 and CDR2 (germline): ENHRY, SYGVKD. This CDR3 is 11 amino acids long. The CDR3 DNA reads as TGTGCCATCAGTGAGGGTAACGAGCAGTACTTC. Its protein product is CAISEGNEQYF.

The chain is built from TRBV4-2 and TRBJ1-5; D not resolved. Between the trimmed V and J ends, which lost 0 bases and 1 base, there was a span of 7 bases. The CDR3 runs 15 residues. Germline V CDR1 and CDR2: LGHNA, YNFKEQ. CDR3 sequence reads: CASSQDPQSNQPQHF. The CDR3, as DNA: TGTGCCAGCAGCCAAGATCCGCAGAGCAATCAGCCCCAGCATTTT.

The genes are TRBV23-1 and TRBJ1-1; TRBD1 matches at 10 bases. TRBV23-1 is placed among ORFs of uncertain function. The CDR3 length is 19 residues. V was pared by 0 bases and J by 1 base, with 11 bases of the junction left unmatched. The CDR3 DNA reads TGCGCCAGCAGTCAATCATCGGGGGGGACAGGGGCGACGAACACTGAAGCTTTCTTT. This sequence encodes CASSQSSGGTGATNTEAFF.

This rearrangement joins TRBV2 to TRBJ1-5, with D unresolved. The germline gives CDR1 SNHLY, CDR2 FYNNEI. V was pared by 7 bases and J by 7 bases, with 14 bases between. This CDR3 has 13 residues. DNA for the CDR3: TGTGCCAGCACAAGCGCTGCGAACCAGCCCCAGCATTTT. Protein: CASTSAANQPQHF.

J is TRBJ2-7 and V is TRBV7-9; D not resolved. V lost 1 base to trimming and J lost 9 bases, with 10 bases between them. The CDR3 has 12 residues. Germline CDR1 SEHNR, CDR2 FQNEAQ (reference sequence). CDR3 in DNA: TGTGCCAGCAGCTTAGAGGCCCTGCGGCAGTACTTC. Its translation is CASSLEALRQYF.